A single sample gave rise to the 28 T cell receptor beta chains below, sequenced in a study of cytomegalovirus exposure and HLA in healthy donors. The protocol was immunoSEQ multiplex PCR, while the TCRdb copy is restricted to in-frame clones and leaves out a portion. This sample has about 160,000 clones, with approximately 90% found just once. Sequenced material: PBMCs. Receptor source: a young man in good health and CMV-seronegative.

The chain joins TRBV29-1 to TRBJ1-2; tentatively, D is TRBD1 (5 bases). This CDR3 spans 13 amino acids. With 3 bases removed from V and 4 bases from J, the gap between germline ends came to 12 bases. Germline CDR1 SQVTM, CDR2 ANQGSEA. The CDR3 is CSVDETETYGYTF. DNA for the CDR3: TGCAGCGTTGATGAGACAGAAACCTATGGCTACACCTTC.

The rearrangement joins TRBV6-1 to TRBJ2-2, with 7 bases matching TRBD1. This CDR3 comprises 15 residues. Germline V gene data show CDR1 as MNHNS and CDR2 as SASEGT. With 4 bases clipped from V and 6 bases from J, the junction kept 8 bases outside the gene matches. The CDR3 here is CASSGLNRGAGELFF. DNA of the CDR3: TGTGCCAGCAGTGGACTTAACAGGGGTGCCGGGGAGCTGTTTTTT.

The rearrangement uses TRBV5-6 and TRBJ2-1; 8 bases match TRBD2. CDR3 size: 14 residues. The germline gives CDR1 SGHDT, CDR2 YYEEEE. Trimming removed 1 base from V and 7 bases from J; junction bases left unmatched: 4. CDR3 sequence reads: CASSLFQRGNEQFF. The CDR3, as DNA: TGTGCCAGCAGCTTGTTCCAGCGGGGGAATGAGCAGTTCTTC.

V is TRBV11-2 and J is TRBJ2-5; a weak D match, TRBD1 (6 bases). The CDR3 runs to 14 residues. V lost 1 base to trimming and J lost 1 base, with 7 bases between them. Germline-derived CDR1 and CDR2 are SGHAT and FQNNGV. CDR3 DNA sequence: TGTGCCAGCAGCTTAGGGGGGCTCCAAGAGACCCAGTACTTC. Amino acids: CASSLGGLQETQYF. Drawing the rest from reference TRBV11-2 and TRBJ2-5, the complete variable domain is EAGVAQSPRYKIIEKRQSVAFWCNPISGHATLYWYQQILGQGPKLLIQFQNNGVVDDSQLPKDRFSAERLKGVDSTLKIQPAKLEDSAVYLCASSLGGLQETQYFGPGTRLLVL.

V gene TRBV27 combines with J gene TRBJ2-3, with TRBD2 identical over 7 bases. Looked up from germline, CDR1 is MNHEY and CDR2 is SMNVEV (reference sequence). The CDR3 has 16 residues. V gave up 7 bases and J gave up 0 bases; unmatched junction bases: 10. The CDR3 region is CASTLRVAGSTDTQYF. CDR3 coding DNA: TGTGCCAGCACCCTGAGAGTAGCGGGCAGCACAGATACGCAGTATTTT.

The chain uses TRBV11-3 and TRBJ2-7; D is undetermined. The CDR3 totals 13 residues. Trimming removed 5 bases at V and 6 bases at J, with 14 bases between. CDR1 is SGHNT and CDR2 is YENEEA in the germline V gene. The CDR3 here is CASSLPPSLEQYF. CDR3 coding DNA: TGTGCCAGCAGCCTACCTCCGTCCCTCGAGCAGTACTTC.

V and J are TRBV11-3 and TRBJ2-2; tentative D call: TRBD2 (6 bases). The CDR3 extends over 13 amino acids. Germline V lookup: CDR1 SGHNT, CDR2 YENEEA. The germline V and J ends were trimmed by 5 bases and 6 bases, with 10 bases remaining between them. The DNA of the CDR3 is TGTGCCAGCAGCGCTGGACTATCCGGGGAGCTGTTTTTT. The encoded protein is CASSAGLSGELFF. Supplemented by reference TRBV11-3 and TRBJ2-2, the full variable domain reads EAGVVQSPRYKIIEKKQPVAFWCNPISGHNTLYWYLQNLGQGPELLIRYENEEAVDDSQLPKDRFSAERLKGVDSTLKIQPAELGDSAVYLCASSAGLSGELFFGEGSRLTVL.

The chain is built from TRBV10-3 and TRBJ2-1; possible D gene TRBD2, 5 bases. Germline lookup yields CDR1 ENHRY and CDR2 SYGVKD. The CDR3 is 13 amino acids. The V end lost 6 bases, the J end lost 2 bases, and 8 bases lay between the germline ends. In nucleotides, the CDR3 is TGTGCCATCAGGGAGGAGACCTACAATGAGCAGTTCTTC. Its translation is CAIREETYNEQFF.

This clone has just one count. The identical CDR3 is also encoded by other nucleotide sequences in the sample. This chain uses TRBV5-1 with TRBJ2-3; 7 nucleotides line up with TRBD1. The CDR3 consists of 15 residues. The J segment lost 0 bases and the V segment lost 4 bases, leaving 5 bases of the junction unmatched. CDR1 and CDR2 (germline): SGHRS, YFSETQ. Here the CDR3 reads CASSPGQESTDTQYF. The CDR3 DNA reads TGCGCCAGCAGCCCAGGACAGGAAAGCACAGATACGCAGTATTTT.

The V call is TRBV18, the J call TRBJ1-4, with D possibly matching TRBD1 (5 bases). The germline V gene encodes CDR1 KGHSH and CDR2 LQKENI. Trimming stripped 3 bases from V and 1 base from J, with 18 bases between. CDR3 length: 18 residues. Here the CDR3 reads CASSPQRKGVGTNEKLFF. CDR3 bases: TGTGCCAGCTCACCCCAGAGAAAAGGGGTCGGAACTAATGAAAAACTGTTTTTT.

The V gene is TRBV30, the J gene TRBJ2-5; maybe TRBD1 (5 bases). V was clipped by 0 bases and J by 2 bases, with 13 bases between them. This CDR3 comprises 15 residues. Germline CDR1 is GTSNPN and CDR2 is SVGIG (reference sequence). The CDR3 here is CAWSVKGRGQETQYF. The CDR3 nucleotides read TGTGCCTGGAGTGTGAAGGGTAGGGGTCAAGAGACCCAGTACTTC.

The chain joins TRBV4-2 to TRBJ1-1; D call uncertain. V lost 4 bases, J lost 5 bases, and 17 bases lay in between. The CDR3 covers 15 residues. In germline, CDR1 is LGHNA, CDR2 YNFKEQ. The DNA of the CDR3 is TGTGCCAGCAGCCCCGAACGGAAACGAGGAACTGAAGCTTTCTTT. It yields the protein CASSPERKRGTEAFF.

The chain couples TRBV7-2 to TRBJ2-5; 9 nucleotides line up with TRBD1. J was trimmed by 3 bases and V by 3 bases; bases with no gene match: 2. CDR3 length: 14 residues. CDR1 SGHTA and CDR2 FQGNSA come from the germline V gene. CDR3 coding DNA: TGTGCCAGCAGCTTCCGGGACAGGGAAGAGACCCAGTACTTC. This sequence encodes CASSFRDREETQYF.

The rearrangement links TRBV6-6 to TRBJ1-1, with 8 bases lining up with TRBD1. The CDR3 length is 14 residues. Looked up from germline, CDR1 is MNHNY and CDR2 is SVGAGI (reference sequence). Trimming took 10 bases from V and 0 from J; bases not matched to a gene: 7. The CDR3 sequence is CATWDRRMNTEAFF. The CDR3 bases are TGTGCCACCTGGGACAGGAGAATGAACACTGAAGCTTTCTTT.

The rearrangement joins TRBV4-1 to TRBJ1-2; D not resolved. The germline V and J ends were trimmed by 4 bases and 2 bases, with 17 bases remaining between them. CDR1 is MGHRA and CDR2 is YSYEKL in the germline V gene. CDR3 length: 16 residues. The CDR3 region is CASSRLPLAGNYGYTF. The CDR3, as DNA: TGCGCCAGCAGCCGCCTCCCTCTGGCAGGAAACTATGGCTACACCTTC.

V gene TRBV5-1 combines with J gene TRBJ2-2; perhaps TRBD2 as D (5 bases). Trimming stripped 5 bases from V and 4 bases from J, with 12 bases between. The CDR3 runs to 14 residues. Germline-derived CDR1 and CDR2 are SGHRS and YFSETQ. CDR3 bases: TGCGCCAGCAGTTCCCAAGCGGTCACCGGGGAGCTGTTTTTT. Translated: CASSSQAVTGELFF. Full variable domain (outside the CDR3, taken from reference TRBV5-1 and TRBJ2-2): KAGVTQTPRYLIKTRGQQVTLSCSPISGHRSVSWYQQTPGQGLQFLFEYFSETQRNKGNFPGRFSGRQFSNSRSEMNVSTLELGDSALYLCASSSQAVTGELFFGEGSRLTVL.

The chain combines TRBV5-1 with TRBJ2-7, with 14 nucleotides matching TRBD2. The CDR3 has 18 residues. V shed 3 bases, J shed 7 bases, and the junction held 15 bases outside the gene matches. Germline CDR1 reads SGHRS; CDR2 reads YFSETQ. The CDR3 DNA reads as TGCGCCAGCAGCTGTGGGACTAGCGGGGGCCCAGGGTTATGGGAGCAGTACGTC. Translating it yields CASSCGTSGGPGLWEQYV.

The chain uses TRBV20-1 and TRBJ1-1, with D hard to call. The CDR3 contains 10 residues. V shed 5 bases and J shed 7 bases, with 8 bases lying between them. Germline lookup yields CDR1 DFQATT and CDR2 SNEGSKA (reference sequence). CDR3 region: CSASPNEAFF. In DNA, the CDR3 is TGCAGTGCTTCCCCAAATGAAGCTTTCTTT.

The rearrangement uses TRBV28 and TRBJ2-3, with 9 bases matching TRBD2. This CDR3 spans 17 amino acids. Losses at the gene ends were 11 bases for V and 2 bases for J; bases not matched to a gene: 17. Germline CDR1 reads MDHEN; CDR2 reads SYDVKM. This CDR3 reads CACSGREGPFNTDTQYF. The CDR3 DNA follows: TGTGCCTGCTCCGGGCGGGAGGGCCCCTTTAACACAGATACGCAGTATTTT.

In nucleotides, the CDR3 is TGTGCCAGCAGCCCCGGGACTAGCGGGAGGCAGACGCAGTATTTT. Translated, it gives CASSPGTSGRQTQYF. The chain employs TRBV14 and TRBJ2-3; TRBD2 agrees at 15 bases. The CDR3 has 15 amino acids. V trimming: 4 bases; J trimming: 9 bases; junction bases outside the gene matches: 5. Germline-derived CDR1 and CDR2 are SGHDN and FVKESK.

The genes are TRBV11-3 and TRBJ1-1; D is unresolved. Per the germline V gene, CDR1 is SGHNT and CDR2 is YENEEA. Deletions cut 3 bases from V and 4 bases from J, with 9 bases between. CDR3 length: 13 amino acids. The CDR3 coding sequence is TGTGCCAGCAGCTTTGAGGAGGGCACTGAAGCTTTCTTT. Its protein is CASSFEEGTEAFF.

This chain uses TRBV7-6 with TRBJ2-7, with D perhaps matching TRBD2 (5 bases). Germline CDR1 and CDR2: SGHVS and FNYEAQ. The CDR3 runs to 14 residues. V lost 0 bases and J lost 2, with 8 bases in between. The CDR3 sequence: CASSLAGDAYEQYF. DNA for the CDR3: TGTGCCAGCAGCTTAGCGGGAGACGCCTACGAGCAGTACTTC.

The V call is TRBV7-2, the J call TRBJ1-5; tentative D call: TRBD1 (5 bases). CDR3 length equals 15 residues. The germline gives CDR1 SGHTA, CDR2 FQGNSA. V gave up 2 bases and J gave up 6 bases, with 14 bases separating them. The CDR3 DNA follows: TGTGCCAGCAGCTTAACTTGGCAGGGTACTCAGCCCCAGCATTTT. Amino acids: CASSLTWQGTQPQHF.

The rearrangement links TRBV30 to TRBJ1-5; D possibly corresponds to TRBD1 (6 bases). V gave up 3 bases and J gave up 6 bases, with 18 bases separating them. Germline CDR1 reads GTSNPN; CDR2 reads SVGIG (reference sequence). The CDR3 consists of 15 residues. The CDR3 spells CAWSLGGASSQPQHF. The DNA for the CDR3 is TGTGCCTGGAGCCTCGGGGGGGCGTCAAGTCAGCCCCAGCATTTT. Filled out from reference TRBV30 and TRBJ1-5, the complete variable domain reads SQTIHQWPATLVQPVGSPLSLECTVEGTSNPNLYWYRQAAGRGLQLLFYSVGIGQISSEVPQNLSASRPQDRQFILSSKKLLLSDSGFYLCAWSLGGASSQPQHFGDGTRLSIL.

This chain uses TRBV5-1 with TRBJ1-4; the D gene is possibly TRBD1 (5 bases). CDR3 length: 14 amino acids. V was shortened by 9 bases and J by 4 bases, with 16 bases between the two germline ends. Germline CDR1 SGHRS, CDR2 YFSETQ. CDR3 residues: CATSGGDLNEKLFF. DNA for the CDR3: TGCGCCACCAGTGGGGGGGACCTTAATGAAAAACTGTTTTTT. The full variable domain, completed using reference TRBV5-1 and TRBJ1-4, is KAGVTQTPRYLIKTRGQQVTLSCSPISGHRSVSWYQQTPGQGLQFLFEYFSETQRNKGNFPGRFSGRQFSNSRSEMNVSTLELGDSALYLCATSGGDLNEKLFFGSGTQLSVL.

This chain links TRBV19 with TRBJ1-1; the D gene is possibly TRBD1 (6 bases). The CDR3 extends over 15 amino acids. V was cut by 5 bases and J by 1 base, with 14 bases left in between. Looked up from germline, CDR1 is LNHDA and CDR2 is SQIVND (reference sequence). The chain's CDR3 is CASSFRTAKNTEAFF. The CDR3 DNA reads TGTGCCAGTAGTTTCCGGACAGCAAAGAACACTGAAGCTTTCTTT.

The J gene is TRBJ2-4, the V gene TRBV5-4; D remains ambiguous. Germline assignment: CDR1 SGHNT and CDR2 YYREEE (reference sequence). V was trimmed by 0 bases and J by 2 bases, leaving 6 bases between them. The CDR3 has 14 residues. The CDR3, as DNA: TGTGCCAGCAGCTTGGAGCGTCCCAAAAACATTCAGTACTTC. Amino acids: CASSLERPKNIQYF.

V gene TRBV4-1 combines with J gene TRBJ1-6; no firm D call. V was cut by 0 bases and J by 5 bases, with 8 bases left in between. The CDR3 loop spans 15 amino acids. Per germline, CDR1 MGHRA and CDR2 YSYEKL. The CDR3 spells CASSQDPGDNSPLHF. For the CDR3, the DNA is TGCGCCAGCAGCCAAGATCCCGGAGATAATTCACCCCTCCACTTT.